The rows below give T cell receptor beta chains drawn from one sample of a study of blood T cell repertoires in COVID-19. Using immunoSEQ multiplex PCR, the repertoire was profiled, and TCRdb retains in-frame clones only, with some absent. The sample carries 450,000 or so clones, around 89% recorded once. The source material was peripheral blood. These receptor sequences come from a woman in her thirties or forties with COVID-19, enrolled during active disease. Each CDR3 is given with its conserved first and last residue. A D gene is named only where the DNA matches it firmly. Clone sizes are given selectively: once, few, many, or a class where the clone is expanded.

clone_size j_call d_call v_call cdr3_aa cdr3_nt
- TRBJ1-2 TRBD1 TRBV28 CASSDRATYGYTF TGTGCCAGCAGCGACAGGGCGACCTATGGCTACACCTTC
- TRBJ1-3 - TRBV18 CASSPPLTGNTIYF TGTGCCAGCTCACCACCGCTAACTGGAAACACCATATATTTT
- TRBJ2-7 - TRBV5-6 CASISSGGEREQYF TGTGCCAGCATCTCCTCAGGTGGGGAGAGGGAGCAGTACTTC
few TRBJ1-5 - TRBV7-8 CASSSRLYQPQHF TGTGCCAGCAGCTCTCGTCTTTATCAGCCCCAGCATTTT
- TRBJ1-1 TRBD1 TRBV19 CASSSRTGGELNTEAFF TGTGCCAGTAGTTCTAGGACAGGGGGGGAGCTGAACACTGAAGCTTTCTTT
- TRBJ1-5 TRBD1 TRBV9 CASSPGQGLIQPQHF TGTGCCAGCAGCCCCGGACAGGGGTTAATACAGCCCCAGCATTTT
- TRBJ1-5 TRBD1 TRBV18 CASPQEWDRENQPQHF TGTGCCAGCCCACAAGAATGGGACAGGGAAAATCAGCCCCAGCATTTT
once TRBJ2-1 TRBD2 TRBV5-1 CASSRGTSGRLSSYNEQFF TGCGCCAGCAGCCGAGGGACTAGCGGGCGCCTCAGCTCCTACAATGAGCAGTTCTTC
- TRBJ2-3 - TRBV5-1 CASRQPGLPTDTQYF TGCGCCAGCAGACAACCGGGACTCCCCACAGATACGCAGTATTTT
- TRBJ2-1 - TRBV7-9 CASSSVRRGGDEQFF TGTGCCAGCAGCTCCGTCAGGAGGGGCGGCGATGAGCAGTTCTTC
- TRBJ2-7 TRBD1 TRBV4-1 CASSQGTGASYEQYF TGCGCCAGCAGCCAAGGGACAGGAGCCTCCTACGAGCAGTACTTC
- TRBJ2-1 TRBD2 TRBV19 CASRGGTSGRNNEQFF TGTGCCAGTAGAGGGGGGACTAGCGGGAGGAACAATGAGCAGTTCTTC
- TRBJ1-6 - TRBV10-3 CAAVGEAYNSPLHF TGTGCCGCTGTTGGGGAGGCCTATAATTCACCCCTCCACTTT
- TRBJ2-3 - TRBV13 CASSLGAGGTDTQYF TGTGCCAGCAGCTTAGGGGCAGGCGGCACAGATACGCAGTATTTT
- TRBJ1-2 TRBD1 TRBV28 CASSLDRGGMHGGYTF TGTGCCAGCAGTTTAGACAGGGGGGGTATGCATGGTGGCTACACCTTC
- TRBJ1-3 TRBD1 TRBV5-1 CASSEPGTGSGNTIYF TGCGCCAGCAGCGAACCCGGGACAGGGTCTGGAAACACCATATATTTT
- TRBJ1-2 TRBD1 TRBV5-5 CASSTGDRGYYGYTF TGTGCCAGCAGCACTGGGGACAGGGGCTACTATGGCTACACCTTC
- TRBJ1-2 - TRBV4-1 CASSQPGGYYGYTF TGCGCCAGCAGCCAGCCCGGGGGGTACTATGGCTACACCTTC
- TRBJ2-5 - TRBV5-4 CASSPTEKETQYF TGTGCCAGCAGCCCAACAGAAAAAGAGACCCAGTACTTC
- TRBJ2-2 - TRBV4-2 CASSHPSQSNTGELFF TGTGCCAGCAGTCATCCCTCACAGTCGAACACCGGGGAGCTGTTTTTT
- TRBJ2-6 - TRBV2 CASSEKSIRGVGSGANVLTF TGTGCCAGCAGTGAAAAATCTATCCGGGGTGTTGGCTCTGGGGCCAACGTCCTGACTTTC
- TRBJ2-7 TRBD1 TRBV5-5 CASNSGTAYEQYF TGTGCCAGCAACTCCGGGACAGCCTACGAGCAGTACTTC
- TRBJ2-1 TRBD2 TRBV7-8 CASSPQLAGGSHEQFF TGTGCCAGCAGCCCACAACTAGCGGGAGGATCGCATGAGCAGTTCTTC
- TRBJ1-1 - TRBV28 CASSLFFGVRAGGTEAFF TGTGCCAGCAGTTTATTCTTTGGGGTGAGGGCAGGCGGCACTGAAGCTTTCTTT
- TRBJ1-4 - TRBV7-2 CASSLGSGQREKLFF TGTGCCAGCAGCTTAGGATCCGGTCAGCGTGAAAAACTGTTTTTT
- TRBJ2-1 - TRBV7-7 CASSVGAQDNEQFF TGTGCTAGCAGCGTAGGTGCGCAAGACAATGAGCAGTTCTTC
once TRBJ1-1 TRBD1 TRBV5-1 CASSTGGDTEAFF TGCGCCAGCAGCACAGGGGGCGACACTGAAGCTTTCTTT